This T cell receptor beta chain was obtained from a study of shared clonotypes between healthy human individuals. As defined, naive CD8 cells were CD45RO-negative and positively selected for CCR7, with terminally differentiated effector memory CD45RA+ cells excluded. V was cut by 4 bases and J by 5 bases, with 16 bases left in between. There are 14 residues in the CDR3. Germline CDR1 and CDR2: SGHRS and YFSETQ. Sequenced by immunoSEQ multiplex PCR; TCRdb stores in-frame clones only, minus some. The repertoire holds over 2 million clones, with less than 95% as singletons. Points from the study as a whole: A few donors shared 5% to 5.5% of their naive CD4 clonotypes.

Comment on this clone: The antigen is undetermined.

This sequence originates from a young man in good health. The chain employs TRBV5-1 and TRBJ2-7, with D perhaps matching TRBD1 or TRBD2 (5 bases each). Sequenced: naive CD8+ T cells sorted from blood. In nucleotides, the CDR3 is TGCGCCAGCAGCCCGATTTCCGGGGACGACGAGCAGTACTTC. Amino acids: CASSPISGDDEQYF.